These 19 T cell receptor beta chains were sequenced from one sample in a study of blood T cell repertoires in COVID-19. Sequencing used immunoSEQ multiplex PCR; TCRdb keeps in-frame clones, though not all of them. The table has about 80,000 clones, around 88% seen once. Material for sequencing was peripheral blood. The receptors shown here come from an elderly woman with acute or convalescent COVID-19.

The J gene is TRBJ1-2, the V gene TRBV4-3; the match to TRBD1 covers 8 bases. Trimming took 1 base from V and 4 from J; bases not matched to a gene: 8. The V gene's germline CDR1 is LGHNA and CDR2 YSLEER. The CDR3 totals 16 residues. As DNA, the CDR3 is TGCGCCAGCAGCCAAGCTCAGGGGGCCCAACCCTATGGCTACACCTTC. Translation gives CASSQAQGAQPYGYTF.

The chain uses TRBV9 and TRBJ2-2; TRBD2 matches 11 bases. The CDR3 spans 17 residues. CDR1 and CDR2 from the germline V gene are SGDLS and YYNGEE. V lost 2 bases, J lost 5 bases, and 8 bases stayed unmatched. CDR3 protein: CASSVDLAGGWTGELFF. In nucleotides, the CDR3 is TGTGCCAGCAGCGTCGATCTAGCGGGAGGATGGACCGGGGAGCTGTTTTTT. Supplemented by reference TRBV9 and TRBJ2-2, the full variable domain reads DSGVTQTPKHLITATGQRVTLRCSPRSGDLSVYWYQQSLDQGLQFLIQYYNGEERAKGNILERFSAQQFPDLHSELNLSSLELGDSALYFCASSVDLAGGWTGELFFGEGSRLTVL.

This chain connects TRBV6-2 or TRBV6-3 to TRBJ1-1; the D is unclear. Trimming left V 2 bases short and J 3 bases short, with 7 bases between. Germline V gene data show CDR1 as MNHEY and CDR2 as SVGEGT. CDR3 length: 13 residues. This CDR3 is CASSYPRDTEAFF. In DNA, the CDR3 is TGTGCCAGCAGTTACCCCCGGGACACTGAAGCTTTCTTT.

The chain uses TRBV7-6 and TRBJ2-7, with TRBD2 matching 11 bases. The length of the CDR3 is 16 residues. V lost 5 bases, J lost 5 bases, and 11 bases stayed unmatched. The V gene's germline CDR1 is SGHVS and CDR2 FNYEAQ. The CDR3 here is CASSPTPLAGGNEQYF. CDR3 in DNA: TGTGCCAGCAGCCCTACCCCTCTAGCGGGAGGCAACGAGCAGTACTTC.

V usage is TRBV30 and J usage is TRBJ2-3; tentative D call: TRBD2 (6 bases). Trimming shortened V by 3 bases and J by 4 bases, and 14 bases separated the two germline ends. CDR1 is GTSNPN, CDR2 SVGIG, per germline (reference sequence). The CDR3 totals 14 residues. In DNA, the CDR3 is TGTGCCTGGAGCGGAGGGGTCATCGCAGATACGCAGTATTTT. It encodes CAWSGGVIADTQYF.

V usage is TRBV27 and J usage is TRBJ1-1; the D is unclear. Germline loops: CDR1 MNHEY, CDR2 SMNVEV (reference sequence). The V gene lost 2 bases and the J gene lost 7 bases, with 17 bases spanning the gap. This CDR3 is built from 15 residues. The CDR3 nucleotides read TGTGCCAGCAGTTTAAAGTCAGGAGGCGTTGGTGAAGCTTTCTTT. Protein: CASSLKSGGVGEAFF.

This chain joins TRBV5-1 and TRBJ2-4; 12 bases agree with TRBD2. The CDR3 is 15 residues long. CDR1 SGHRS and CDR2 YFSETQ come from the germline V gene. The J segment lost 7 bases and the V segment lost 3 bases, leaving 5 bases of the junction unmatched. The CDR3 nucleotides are TGCGCCAGCAGCTCCCTAGCGGGGGGGCCGAACATTCAGTACTTC. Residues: CASSSLAGGPNIQYF.

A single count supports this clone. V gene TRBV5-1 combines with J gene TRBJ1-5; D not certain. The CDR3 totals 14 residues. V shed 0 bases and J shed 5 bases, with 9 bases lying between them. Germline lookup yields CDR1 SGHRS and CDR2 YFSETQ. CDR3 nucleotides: TGCGCCAGCAGCTTGGCGGGAAGGGATCAGCCCCAGCATTTT. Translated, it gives CASSLAGRDQPQHF.

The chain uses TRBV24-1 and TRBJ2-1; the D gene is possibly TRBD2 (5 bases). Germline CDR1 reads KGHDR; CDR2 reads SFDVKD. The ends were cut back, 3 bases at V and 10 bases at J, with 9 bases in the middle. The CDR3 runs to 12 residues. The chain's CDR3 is CATSDQKREQFF. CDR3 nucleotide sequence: TGTGCCACCAGTGATCAGAAGCGGGAGCAGTTCTTC.

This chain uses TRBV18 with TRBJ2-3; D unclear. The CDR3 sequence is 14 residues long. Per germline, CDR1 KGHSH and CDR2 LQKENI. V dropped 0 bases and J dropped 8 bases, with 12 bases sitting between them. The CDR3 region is CASSPPEDRGTQYF. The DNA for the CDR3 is TGTGCCAGCTCACCACCCGAGGATCGCGGTACGCAGTATTTT.

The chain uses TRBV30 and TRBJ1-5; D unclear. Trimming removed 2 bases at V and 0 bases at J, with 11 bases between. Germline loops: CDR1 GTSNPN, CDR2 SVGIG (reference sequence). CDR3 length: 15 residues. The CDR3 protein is CAWSTGDYSNQPQHF. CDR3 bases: TGTGCCTGGAGTACGGGAGATTATAGCAATCAGCCCCAGCATTTT.

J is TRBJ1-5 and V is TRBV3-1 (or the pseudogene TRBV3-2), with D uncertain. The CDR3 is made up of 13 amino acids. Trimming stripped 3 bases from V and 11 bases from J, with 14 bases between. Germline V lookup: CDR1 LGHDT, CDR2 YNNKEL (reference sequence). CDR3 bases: TGTGCCAGCAGCCACCTCATGGGAGTTACCCAGCATTTT. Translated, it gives CASSHLMGVTQHF.

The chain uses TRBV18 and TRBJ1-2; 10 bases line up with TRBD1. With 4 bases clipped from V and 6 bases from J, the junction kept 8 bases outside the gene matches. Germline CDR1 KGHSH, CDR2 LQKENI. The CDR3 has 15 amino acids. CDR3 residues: CASSHVGQGEHGYTF. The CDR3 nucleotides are TGTGCCAGCTCACATGTTGGACAGGGGGAGCATGGCTACACCTTC.

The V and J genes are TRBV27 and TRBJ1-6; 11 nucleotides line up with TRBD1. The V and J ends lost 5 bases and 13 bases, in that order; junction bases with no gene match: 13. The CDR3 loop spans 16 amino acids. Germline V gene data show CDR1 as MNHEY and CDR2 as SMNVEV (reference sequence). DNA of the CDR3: TGTGCCAGCAGTCCCCCAGGGACAGGGGGAATTCGGCCCCTCCACTTT. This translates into CASSPPGTGGIRPLHF.

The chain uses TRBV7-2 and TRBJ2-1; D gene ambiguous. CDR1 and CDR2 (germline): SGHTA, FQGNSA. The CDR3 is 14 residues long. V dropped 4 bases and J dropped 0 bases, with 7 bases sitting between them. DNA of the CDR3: TGTGCCAGCAGCTCGGTTGGCTCCTACAATGAGCAGTTCTTC. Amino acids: CASSSVGSYNEQFF. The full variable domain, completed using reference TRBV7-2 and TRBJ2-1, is GAGVSQSPSNKVTEKGKDVELRCDPISGHTALYWYRQSLGQGLEFLIYFQGNSAPDKSGLPSDRFSAERTGGSVSTLTIQRTQQEDSAVYLCASSSVGSYNEQFFGPGTRLTVL.

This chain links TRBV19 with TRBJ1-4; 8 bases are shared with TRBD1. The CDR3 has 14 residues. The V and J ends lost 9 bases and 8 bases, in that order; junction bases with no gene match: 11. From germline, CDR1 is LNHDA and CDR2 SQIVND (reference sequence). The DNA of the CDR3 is TGTGCCAGCGGACTGACAGGGGTACGGGAAAAACTGTTTTTT. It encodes CASGLTGVREKLFF.

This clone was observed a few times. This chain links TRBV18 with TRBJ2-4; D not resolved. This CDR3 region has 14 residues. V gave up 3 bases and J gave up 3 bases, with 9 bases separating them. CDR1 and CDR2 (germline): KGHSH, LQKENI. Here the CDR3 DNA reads TGTGCCAGCTCACCCCCCGTAAACAAAAACATTCAGTACTTC. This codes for CASSPPVNKNIQYF.

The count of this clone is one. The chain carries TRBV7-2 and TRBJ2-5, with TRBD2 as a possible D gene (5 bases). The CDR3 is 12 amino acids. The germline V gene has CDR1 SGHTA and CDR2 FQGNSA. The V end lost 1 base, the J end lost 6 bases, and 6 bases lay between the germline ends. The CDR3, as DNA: TGTGCCAGCAGCTTAGGAGGGAAGACCCAGTACTTC. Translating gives CASSLGGKTQYF.

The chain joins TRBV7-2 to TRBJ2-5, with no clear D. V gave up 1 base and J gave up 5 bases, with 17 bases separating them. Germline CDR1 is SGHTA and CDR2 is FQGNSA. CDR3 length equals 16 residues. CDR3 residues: CASSLGSRQGPETQYF. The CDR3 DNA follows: TGTGCCAGCAGCTTAGGGTCGAGACAAGGTCCGGAGACCCAGTACTTC.